This T cell receptor beta chain appears in the sequencing data of a study of OX40 agonist ivuxolimab in advanced cancers. Findings of the study overall: Normalized expansion of T-cell clones was also low for some nonresponders.

Blood specimens came from baseline, cycle 4 day 1, and cycle 7 day 1. Measured with immunoSEQ multiplex PCR; TCRdb has only the in-frame clones, and not every one. The table shows 41,000 or so clones, with around four fifths occurring only once. Notes on this clone: Its cognate antigen is unknown.

The V gene's germline CDR1 is GTSNPN and CDR2 SVGIG (reference sequence). Between the trimmed V and J ends, which lost 6 bases and 9 bases, there was a span of 17 bases. The CDR3 is 12 amino acids. This sequence joins TRBV30 and TRBJ1-2; possible D gene TRBD1, 5 bases. The sequence came from an adult with an advanced solid tumor such as melanoma, head and neck, liver or kidney cancer. Here the sequenced sample was CD4+ or CD8+ T cells sorted from blood, taken in a trial of the OX40 agonist ivuxolimab. The CDR3 sequence: CACPRTRGSYTF. CDR3 DNA: TGTGCCTGTCCTAGAACCCGGGGGAGCTACACCTTC. Combining the CDR3 with reference TRBV30 and TRBJ1-2 gives the whole variable domain SQTIHQWPATLVQPVGSPLSLECTVEGTSNPNLYWYRQAAGRGLQLLFYSVGIGQISSEVPQNLSASRPQDRQFILSSKKLLLSDSGFYLCACPRTRGSYTFGSGTRLTVV.